The 16 T cell receptor beta chains given below trace back to one sample, sequenced in a study of shared clonotypes between healthy human individuals. The naive CD8 population came from CD45RO-negative cells selected for CCR7, without terminally differentiated effector memory CD45RA+ cells. Profiling relied on immunoSEQ multiplex PCR, and the TCRdb table lists in-frame clones only, not all of them. Among about 600,000 clones, over 95% were seen once, and the ten largest hold 0.1% to 0.11%. The specimen was naive CD8+ T cells sorted from blood. All receptors derive from a woman between 25 and 40 years old in good health.

The chain links TRBV7-9 to TRBJ2-7; D is possibly TRBD1 (6 bases). The CDR3 has 13 amino acids. Germline loops: CDR1 SEHNR, CDR2 FQNEAQ (reference sequence). Trimming shortened V by 0 bases and J by 12 bases, and 15 bases separated the two germline ends. This chain's CDR3 is CASSLAVGGQLYF. The DNA of the CDR3 is TGTGCCAGCAGCTTAGCGGTAGGAGGACAGCTGTACTTC.

J is TRBJ1-4 and V is TRBV11-2; TRBD1 is a possible D gene (5 bases). Trimming took 1 base from V and 7 from J, leaving 16 bases between them. In germline, CDR1 is SGHAT, CDR2 FQNNGV. This CDR3 is 16 amino acids long. CDR3 protein: CASSLGDVLMGEKLFF. The CDR3 DNA follows: TGTGCCAGCAGCTTAGGGGACGTTCTAATGGGTGAAAAACTGTTTTTT.

The chain employs TRBV2 and TRBJ2-4, with TRBD2 matching over 15 bases. Trimming cost V 5 bases and J 9 bases; bases outside gene matches: 8. Looked up from germline, CDR1 is SNHLY and CDR2 is FYNNEI. The length of the CDR3 is 16 residues. Here the CDR3 DNA reads TGTGCCAGCAGTCCCGGACTAGCGGGAGGGCCCGCCATTCAGTACTTC. Its translation: CASSPGLAGGPAIQYF.

V gene TRBV11-3 combines with J gene TRBJ2-7; no firm D call. Trimming took 1 base from V and 5 from J, leaving 3 bases between them. The CDR3 is 11 residues long. Looked up from germline, CDR1 is SGHNT and CDR2 is YENEEA. The CDR3 DNA is TGTGCCAGCAGCTTAGCCCACGAGCAGTACTTC. Amino acids: CASSLAHEQYF.

The chain couples TRBV9 to TRBJ2-1, with 15 bases that match TRBD2. J lost 2 bases, V lost 3 bases, and 0 bases had no gene match. Germline loops: CDR1 SGDLS, CDR2 YYNGEE. This CDR3 region has 16 residues. CDR3 loop: CASSGTSGRAYNEQFF. The CDR3, as DNA: TGTGCCAGCAGCGGGACTAGCGGGAGGGCCTACAATGAGCAGTTCTTC.

This rearrangement joins TRBV19 to TRBJ1-4; 11 bases fit TRBD1. Trimming took 10 bases from V and 2 from J; bases not matched to a gene: 9. The CDR3 runs to 16 residues. The V gene's germline CDR1 is LNHDA and CDR2 SQIVND (reference sequence). The CDR3 DNA follows: TGTGCCATCTCGGACAGGGGGCGGCTTACTAATGAAAAACTGTTTTTT. It yields the protein CAISDRGRLTNEKLFF.

The chain recombines TRBV5-6 with TRBJ2-5; either TRBD1 or TRBD2 may fit D (6 bases each). The CDR3 has 16 residues. V lost 3 bases to trimming and J lost 7 bases, with 22 bases between them. From germline, CDR1 is SGHDT and CDR2 YYEEEE. CDR3 in DNA: TGTGCCAGCAGCTACGATCCGGAGGGGGTCTTGGGGACCCAGTACTTC. Amino acids: CASSYDPEGVLGTQYF.

The V gene is TRBV28, the J gene TRBJ2-1; perhaps TRBD1 as D (5 bases). This CDR3 spans 14 amino acids. Per germline, CDR1 MDHEN and CDR2 SYDVKM. The V end lost 3 bases, the J end lost 5 bases, and 11 bases lay between the germline ends. Here the CDR3 DNA reads TGTGCCAGCAGTTTTTCCCCAGGGCACAATGAGCAGTTCTTC. It is translated as CASSFSPGHNEQFF. The variable domain in full, with the rest retrieved from reference TRBV28 and TRBJ2-1, is DVKVTQSSRYLVKRTGEKVFLECVQDMDHENMFWYRQDPGLGLRLIYFSYDVKMKEKGDIPEGYSVSREKKERFSLILESASTNQTSMYLCASSFSPGHNEQFFGPGTRLTVL.

The V gene is TRBV27, the J gene TRBJ2-6; 9 bases fit TRBD2. The CDR3 runs to 19 residues. Trimming took 5 bases from V and 0 from J; bases not matched to a gene: 11. Germline V gene sequence: CDR1 MNHEY, CDR2 SMNVEV (reference sequence). The chain's CDR3 is CASSPKPLAGSSGANVLTF. CDR3 in DNA: TGTGCCAGCAGTCCAAAACCCCTAGCGGGAAGCTCTGGGGCCAACGTCCTGACTTTC.

On this clone itself: The same CDR3 can be traced to other DNA sequences in this sample. This rearrangement joins TRBV6-1 to TRBJ2-1; no definite D call. The germline V gene has CDR1 MNHNS and CDR2 SASEGT. V was clipped by 6 bases and J by 3 bases, with 9 bases between them. There are 13 residues in the CDR3. CDR3 coding DNA: TGTGCCAGCAGGCCCCGAGGCTACAATGAGCAGTTCTTC. This gives the protein CASRPRGYNEQFF.

J is TRBJ1-5 and V is TRBV10-2; no firm D call. The V gene lost 1 base and the J gene lost 0 bases, with 4 bases spanning the gap. Per germline, CDR1 WSHSY and CDR2 SAAADI. This CDR3 comprises 14 residues. CDR3 sequence reads: CASSEFYSNQPQHF. The CDR3 DNA is TGCGCCAGCAGTGAGTTCTATAGCAATCAGCCCCAGCATTTT.

This chain links TRBV29-1 with TRBJ2-7, with TRBD1 matching over 7 bases. V was pared by 7 bases and J by 1 base, with 7 bases of the junction left unmatched. The CDR3 has 13 residues. Germline CDR1 SQVTM, CDR2 ANQGSEA. The CDR3 DNA is TGCAGCGCAAGGACAGGTGCTTCCTACGAGCAGTACTTC. It is translated as CSARTGASYEQYF.

The V call is TRBV9, the J call TRBJ2-1; 8 positions match TRBD2. CDR1 is SGDLS and CDR2 is YYNGEE in the germline V gene. V shed 3 bases and J 0 bases; nucleotides not matched to a gene: 5. This CDR3 is 16 amino acids long. CDR3 protein: CASSDSGTGSYNEQFF. CDR3 nucleotides: TGTGCCAGCAGCGATAGCGGGACGGGCTCCTACAATGAGCAGTTCTTC.

The rearrangement links TRBV28 to TRBJ1-2; 9 nucleotides agree with TRBD1. The V gene end was trimmed by 11 bases and the J gene end by 3 bases; junction bases not matched to a gene: 13. CDR1 and CDR2 from the germline V gene are MDHEN and SYDVKM. The length of the CDR3 is 15 residues. The CDR3 sequence is CALRGDRAEDYGYTF. As DNA, the CDR3 is TGTGCCTTAAGAGGGGACAGGGCGGAGGACTATGGCTACACCTTC.

With regard to this clone: Other DNA sequences of this sample code for an identical CDR3. The chain combines TRBV6-5 with TRBJ2-7; 11 bases align to TRBD2. Germline values: CDR1 MNHEY, CDR2 SVGAGI. With 6 bases clipped from V and 4 bases from J, the junction kept 5 bases outside the gene matches. The CDR3 loop spans 14 amino acids. This CDR3 is CASSPGTSGYEQYF. The CDR3 DNA follows: TGTGCCAGCAGCCCCGGGACTAGCGGTTACGAGCAGTACTTC.

CDR3 coding DNA: TGCGCCAGCAGCTTAGACGTAACCTACGAGCAGTACTTC. It specifies CASSLDVTYEQYF. V is TRBV5-1 and J is TRBJ2-5; D ambiguous. The end of the DNA fits TRBJ2-7 better, so the J call may be wrong. Germline assignment: CDR1 SGHRS and CDR2 YFSETQ. CDR3 size: 13 residues.